This T cell receptor beta chain was found in a study of early T cells in non-severe SARS-CoV-2 infection. The sample holds many counts of this clonotype. Its matching antigen is unknown. Unique molecular identifiers were added to individual cDNA molecules. TCRdb used MiXCR to reprocess the 5' RACE reads, holding one entry per CDR3 protein. The table includes some 71,000 distinct CDR3 sequences, 10% to 15% detected once. With 4 bases clipped from V and 8 bases from J, the junction kept 14 bases outside the gene matches. CDR1 is SGHVS, CDR2 FQNEAQ, per germline. This CDR3 comprises 16 residues. Study-wide results and caveats: Private and CD4 specificities were missed by VDJdb matching, skewed to anti-spike CD8.

The sequenced sample was whole blood. This receptor was identified in an adult who was a healthcare worker with PCR-confirmed SARS-CoV-2 infection or an uninfected control (not recorded which). The rearrangement links TRBV7-8 to TRBJ1-2, with 9 bases aligning to TRBD1. This CDR3 reads CASSSQRRGTGLGYTF. The CDR3 bases are TGTGCCAGCAGCTCCCAAAGGCGCGGGACAGGGCTCGGCTACACCTTC. Drawing the rest from reference TRBV7-8 and TRBJ1-2, the complete variable domain is GAGVSQSPRYKVAKRGQDVALRCDPISGHVSLFWYQQALGQGPEFLTYFQNEAQLDKSGLPSDRFFAERPEGSVSTLKIQRTQQEDSAVYLCASSSQRRGTGLGYTFGSGTRLTVV.